This entry lists 21 T cell receptor beta chains sequenced from one sample in a study of cytomegalovirus exposure and HLA in healthy donors. It was with 60 Vbeta and 13 Jbeta primers that the PCR ran. Produced via immunoSEQ multiplex PCR; TCRdb's table is partial and in-frame only. Of roughly 150,000 clones listed, roughly 84% are singletons. The sequencing input was PBMCs. The receptor set was obtained from a man aged 25 to 40 in good health and CMV-seropositive.

The J gene is TRBJ2-3, the V gene TRBV11-2, with a possible D match to TRBD2 (6 bases). The CDR3 contains 14 residues. V lost 2 bases and J 10 bases, leaving 16 bases between the germline ends. CDR1 SGHAT and CDR2 FQNNGV come from the germline V gene. The DNA of the CDR3 is TGTGCCAGCAGCTTACCCTCCACGGGACTCTCGCAGTATTTT. Its translation: CASSLPSTGLSQYF. Together with reference TRBV11-2 and TRBJ2-3, the CDR3 gives the full variable domain: EAGVAQSPRYKIIEKRQSVAFWCNPISGHATLYWYQQILGQGPKLLIQFQNNGVVDDSQLPKDRFSAERLKGVDSTLKIQPAKLEDSAVYLCASSLPSTGLSQYFGPGTRLTVL.

Worth noting for this clone: The junction departs from the called germline gene at one end, perhaps through a read error. The rearrangement uses TRBV7-9 and TRBJ1-1, with a possible D match to TRBD1 (5 bases). Germline CDR1 and CDR2: SEHNR and FQNEAQ (reference sequence). The CDR3 has 14 residues. The CDR3 loop reads CSSSLGTGDTEAFF. CDR3 DNA sequence: TGTTCCAGCAGCTTAGGGACGGGGGACACTGAAGCTTTCTTT.

This clone has ten or more counts. The rearrangement joins TRBV7-9 to TRBJ2-1; 14 nucleotides agree with TRBD2. The germline CDR1 and CDR2 sequences are SEHNR and FQNEAQ (reference sequence). The CDR3 runs to 17 residues. After removal of 3 bases from V and 7 bases from J, the junction contained 8 bases not matched to a gene. Here the CDR3 reads CASSFKRLAGGVNEQFF. In nucleotides, the CDR3 is TGTGCCAGCAGCTTCAAAAGACTAGCGGGAGGGGTAAATGAGCAGTTCTTC.

This clone occurred once. The gene calls are TRBV5-6 and TRBJ2-2; 14 positions match TRBD2. This CDR3 comprises 19 residues. The V gene's germline CDR1 is SGHDT and CDR2 YYEEEE. Trimming at V came to 2 bases and at J to 7 bases, leaving 13 bases not matched to a gene. The CDR3, as DNA: TGTGCCAGCAGCTTCCCCGCCGGGACTAGCGGGAGTGGGATCGGGGAGCTGTTTTTT. This sequence encodes CASSFPAGTSGSGIGELFF.

This clone has just one count. CDR3 amino acids: CASSQDHSGQNTGELFF. CDR3 DNA: TGCGCCAGCAGCCAAGATCATAGCGGGCAGAACACCGGGGAGCTGTTTTTT. V and J are TRBV4-3 and TRBJ2-2; 7 bases line up with TRBD2. CDR1 LGHNA and CDR2 YSLEER come from the germline V gene. The CDR3 extends over 17 amino acids. The trim removed 0 bases at V and 1 base at J, leaving 5 bases unmatched.

The J gene is TRBJ1-1, the V gene TRBV6-6; D call uncertain. Trimming took off 6 bases at V and 3 bases at J, with 11 bases between the two ends. Germline loops: CDR1 MNHNY, CDR2 SVGAGI (reference sequence). This CDR3 region has 13 residues. CDR3 DNA sequence: TGTGCCAGCAGCGAAACATGGCACACTGAAGCTTTCTTT. Encoded protein: CASSETWHTEAFF.

Details on this clone: Different DNA sequences within this sample yield the same CDR3. V and J are TRBV4-3 and TRBJ2-1, with a possible D match to TRBD2 (6 bases). The germline gives CDR1 LGHNA, CDR2 YSLEER. This CDR3 is 17 amino acids long. Trimming removed 0 bases from V and 7 bases from J, with 19 bases in between. CDR3 sequence (DNA): TGCGCCAGCAGCCAAGATTGGGGGACTCTACGAGGGAATGAGCAGTTCTTC. It translates to CASSQDWGTLRGNEQFF.

The chain employs TRBV7-3 and TRBJ2-3; 8 positions match TRBD1. Germline CDR1 SGHTA, CDR2 FQGTGA. The CDR3 is made up of 16 amino acids. V shed 5 bases, J shed 2 bases, and the junction held 9 bases outside the gene matches. The CDR3 nucleotides read TGTGCCAGCAGCCTGGGGACAGGTCATAACACAGATACGCAGTATTTT. Translated, it gives CASSLGTGHNTDTQYF. Combining the CDR3 with reference TRBV7-3 and TRBJ2-3 gives the whole variable domain GAGVSQTPSNKVTEKGKYVELRCDPISGHTALYWYRQSLGQGPEFLIYFQGTGAADDSGLPNDRFFAVRPEGSVSTLKIQRTERGDSAVYLCASSLGTGHNTDTQYFGPGTRLTVL.

Turning to this clone: One junction end disagrees with the germline gene, perhaps due to a read error. This chain connects TRBV7-7 to TRBJ2-2, with 8 bases matching TRBD2. The CDR3 has 16 amino acids. Germline values: CDR1 SSHAT, CDR2 FNYEAQ (reference sequence). The CDR3 nucleotides are TGTGCTAGCAGCTTAATCAGCGGGAGGAACACCGGGGAGCTGTTTTTT. It yields the protein CASSLISGRNTGELFF.

The J gene is TRBJ2-7, the V gene TRBV5-4; TRBD2 matches at 14 bases. The germline V gene encodes CDR1 SGHNT and CDR2 YYREEE (reference sequence). The junction had 0 bases not matched to a gene; V was cut back by 4 bases and J by 0 bases. CDR3 length: 15 amino acids. The CDR3 DNA reads as TGTGCCAGCAGCGGGACTAGCGGGAGCTCCTACGAGCAGTACTTC. Translation gives CASSGTSGSSYEQYF.

The chain joins TRBV15 to TRBJ2-5; 11 positions agree with TRBD2. V lost 2 bases and J lost 4; bases outside the gene matches: 3. The CDR3 extends over 15 amino acids. Germline V lookup: CDR1 LNHNV, CDR2 YYDKDF (reference sequence). The CDR3 DNA sequence: TGTGCCACCAGCAGAACTAGCGGGGGAGGAGAGACCCAGTACTTC. This encodes CATSRTSGGGETQYF.

About this clone: Other DNA sequences of this sample code for an identical CDR3. The rearrangement joins TRBV7-3 to TRBJ2-1, with 7 bases aligning to TRBD2. This CDR3 spans 15 amino acids. V gave up 5 bases and J gave up 2 bases; unmatched junction bases: 6. CDR1 SGHTA and CDR2 FQGTGA come from the germline V gene. The CDR3 DNA is TGTGCCAGCAGCCCAGGGCTAGCGGCCTACAATGAGCAGTTCTTC. Translating it yields CASSPGLAAYNEQFF.

The rearrangement joins TRBV10-3 to TRBJ2-7; 10 bases are a match to TRBD1. The CDR3 length is 16 residues. Losses at the gene ends were 0 bases for V and 2 bases for J; bases not matched to a gene: 4. Germline lookup yields CDR1 ENHRY and CDR2 SYGVKD. Here the CDR3 reads CAISESLGQGAYEQYF. DNA of the CDR3: TGTGCCATCAGTGAGTCTTTAGGACAGGGGGCCTACGAGCAGTACTTC.

The sample holds one count of this clone. The chain couples TRBV5-1 to TRBJ2-5; 8 positions match TRBD1. CDR3 length: 15 residues. The V and J ends lost 0 bases and 6 bases, in that order; junction bases with no gene match: 7. The germline CDR1 and CDR2 sequences are SGHRS and YFSETQ. DNA for the CDR3: TGCGCCAGCAGCTTGGCTCCAGGGGGCTTAAAGACCCAGTACTTC. Translated: CASSLAPGGLKTQYF.

The rearrangement joins TRBV9 to TRBJ2-3; TRBD2 matches 8 bases. Germline assignment: CDR1 SGDLS and CDR2 YYNGEE. The CDR3 covers 18 residues. V lost 4 bases, J lost 3 bases, and 16 bases stayed unmatched. The CDR3 region is CASSSRQGRSGSTDTQYF. The CDR3 coding sequence is TGTGCCAGCAGCTCCCGTCAGGGTAGGAGCGGGAGTACAGATACGCAGTATTTT.

The genes are TRBV6-4 and TRBJ2-2, with D possibly matching TRBD1 (6 bases). The CDR3 totals 22 residues. CDR1 and CDR2 (germline): MRHNA, SNTAGT. Trimming took off 0 bases at V and 1 base at J, with 27 bases between the two ends. As DNA, the CDR3 is TGTGCCAGCAGTGACTCGATGGGGGTACTCGAACCAGGGGCCCTGAACACCGGGGAGCTGTTTTTT. Protein sequence: CASSDSMGVLEPGALNTGELFF.

The chain has TRBV29-1 and TRBJ2-5, with D hard to call. This CDR3 is built from 12 residues. Germline CDR1 reads SQVTM; CDR2 reads ANQGSEA. Trimming shortened V by 7 bases and J by 5 bases, and 14 bases separated the two germline ends. For the CDR3, the DNA is TGCAGCGCCACCCCGGGTCTGGAGACCCAGTACTTC. It is translated as CSATPGLETQYF.

The chain carries TRBV18 and TRBJ2-5, with D possibly being TRBD1 (5 bases). Germline lookup yields CDR1 KGHSH and CDR2 LQKENI. The CDR3 is 14 amino acids. Trimming pared 3 bases from V and 5 bases from J, leaving 13 bases between. The CDR3, as DNA: TGTGCCAGCTCACCTCAAAGGGGCGCGGAGACCCAGTACTTC. Protein sequence: CASSPQRGAETQYF.

This chain connects TRBV6-5 to TRBJ1-1; the D is unclear. The CDR3 spans 15 residues. The V and J ends lost 4 bases and 6 bases respectively, with 18 bases between them. Germline CDR1 is MNHEY and CDR2 is SVGAGI. Here the CDR3 reads CASSSLPRGGAEAFF. The CDR3, as DNA: TGTGCCAGCAGTTCATTACCCCGGGGTGGGGCTGAAGCTTTCTTT.

The V call is TRBV5-4, the J call TRBJ2-5, with D perhaps being TRBD1 or TRBD2 (5 bases each). CDR1 is SGHNT, CDR2 YYREEE, per germline (reference sequence). The CDR3 has 14 residues. The V end lost 4 bases, the J end lost 4 bases, and 14 bases lay between the germline ends. In DNA, the CDR3 is TGTGCCAGCAGCATGGACTTGGGGCGAGAGACCCAGTACTTC. This gives the protein CASSMDLGRETQYF.

This clone has a handful of counts. V usage is TRBV16 and J usage is TRBJ1-1; D gene uncertain. This CDR3 is built from 14 residues. Trimming took off 1 base at V and 11 bases at J, with 17 bases between the two ends. Germline-derived CDR1 and CDR2 are KGHSY and FQNENV. In DNA, the CDR3 is TGTGCCAGCAGCCAATGGGAGATGGGTGATTTGGCTTTCTTT. As protein: CASSQWEMGDLAFF.